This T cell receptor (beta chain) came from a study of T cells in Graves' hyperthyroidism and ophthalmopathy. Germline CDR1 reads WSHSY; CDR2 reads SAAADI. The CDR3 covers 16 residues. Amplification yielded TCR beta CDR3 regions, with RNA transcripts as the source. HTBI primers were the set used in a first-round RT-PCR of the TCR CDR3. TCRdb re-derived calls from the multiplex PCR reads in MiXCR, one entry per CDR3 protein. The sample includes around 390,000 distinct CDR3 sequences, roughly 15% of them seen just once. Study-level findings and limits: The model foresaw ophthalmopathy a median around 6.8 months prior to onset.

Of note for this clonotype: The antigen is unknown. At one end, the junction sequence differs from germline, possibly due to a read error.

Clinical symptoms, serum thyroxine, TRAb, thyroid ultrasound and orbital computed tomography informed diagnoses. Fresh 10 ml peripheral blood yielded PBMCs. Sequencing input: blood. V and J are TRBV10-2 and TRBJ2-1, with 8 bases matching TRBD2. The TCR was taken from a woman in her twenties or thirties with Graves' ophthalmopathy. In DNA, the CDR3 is TGCACCAGCAGTGAGACGGGGGGGGGTTCTTGGAATGAGCAGTTCTTC. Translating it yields CTSSETGGGSWNEQFF.